The 4 T cell receptor beta chains below were found in one sample sequenced in a study of TIL therapy for anti-PD-1-resistant metastatic lung cancer. The immunoSEQ assay was v3. Only in-frame clones appear in the TCRdb table, and some are missing; sequencing was by immunoSEQ multiplex PCR. This table holds around 100,000 clones, less than 70% found once. Time point of the sample: pre-treatment sample, taken before nivolumab and TIL therapy. Pleural nodules or supraclavicular lymph nodes made up most of the excised metastases sampled. Source: tumor tissue, taken at baseline. The origin of the receptors is a person aged 25 to 85 with non-small cell lung cancer.

The chain joins TRBV15 to TRBJ2-1, with a weak D call TRBD2 (6 bases). Between the trimmed V and J ends, which lost 1 base and 9 bases, there was a span of 7 bases. This CDR3 contains 12 residues. Germline CDR1 is LNHNV and CDR2 is YYDKDF (reference sequence). CDR3 residues: CATSRVGGEQFF. The CDR3 bases are TGTGCCACCAGCAGAGTCGGGGGTGAGCAGTTCTTC.

V gene TRBV15 combines with J gene TRBJ2-3; the D gene is possibly TRBD1 (6 bases). The CDR3 extends over 16 amino acids. Germline values: CDR1 LNHNV, CDR2 YYDKDF (reference sequence). Deletions cut 3 bases from V and 0 bases from J, with 13 bases between. CDR3 in DNA: TGTGCCACCAGCAGGCAAGGACAGACTAGCACAGATACGCAGTATTTT. Its protein product is CATSRQGQTSTDTQYF.

The rearrangement joins TRBV18 to TRBJ2-7, with D perhaps matching TRBD2 (5 bases). Germline-derived CDR1 and CDR2 are KGHSH and LQKENI. Trimming took 0 bases from V and 5 from J, leaving 5 bases between them. The CDR3 runs to 12 residues. The CDR3 here is CASSPPGDEQYF. In DNA, the CDR3 is TGTGCCAGCTCACCACCCGGGGACGAGCAGTACTTC.

In DNA, the CDR3 is TGTGCCAGCAGCCAGGGGACTACGGGAGAGACCCAGTACTTC. Its translation is CASSQGTTGETQYF. This chain uses TRBV4-2 with TRBJ2-5; TRBD2 agrees at 7 bases. The CDR3 consists of 14 residues. Looked up from germline, CDR1 is LGHNA and CDR2 is YNFKEQ. After removal of 3 bases from V and 4 bases from J, the junction contained 5 bases not matched to a gene.